This T cell receptor beta chain stems from a study of blood T cell repertoires in COVID-19. Study details: COVID-19 samples collected from the United States, Italy and Spain covered acute and convalescent phases. PBMCs, B-cell-depleted T cells, or T cells provided the cDNA or gDNA that made up the material.

The authors' processing: Amplification from reference gene primers served as the basis for estimated nucleated cell counts. TCRdb's copy holds only in-frame clones and misses some; the assay was immunoSEQ multiplex PCR. The V and J calls and clone size come from that table; D and trimming were worked out from the DNA. The sample holds 250,000 to 300,000 clones, roughly 83% seen once. This CDR3 contains 15 residues. The V gene's germline CDR1 is MNHEY and CDR2 SVGAGI. With 3 bases removed from V and 6 bases from J, the gap between germline ends came to 12 bases. This chain uses TRBV6-5 with TRBJ1-6; TRBD1 is a possible D gene (5 bases). Sequencing was carried out using peripheral blood. This receptor was obtained from a man aged 55 to 70 who had recovered from COVID-19. The CDR3 reads CASSYLDGGNSPLHF. CDR3 in DNA: TGTGCCAGCAGTTATCTCGACGGGGGTAATTCACCCCTCCACTTT.